Below are 26 T cell receptor beta chains sequenced from a single sample in a study of T cell responses to AZD1222 COVID-19 vaccine. The repertoire was sequenced with immunoSEQ multiplex PCR; TCRdb's copy has only in-frame clones and lacks some. The sample consists of 90,000 to 150,000 clones, around 83% of them appearing once. Sequencing was performed on peripheral blood, taken 28 days after the second AZD1222 dose. The receptors derive from an adult who received the AZD1222 COVID-19 vaccine.

The gene calls are TRBV5-6 and TRBJ1-1; 9 bases align to TRBD1. CDR3 size: 14 residues. Trimming removed 6 bases from V and 0 bases from J; junction bases left unmatched: 3. Germline CDR1 is SGHDT and CDR2 is YYEEEE. CDR3 sequence: CASTQGALNTEAFF. The CDR3 DNA reads as TGTGCCAGCACACAGGGGGCATTGAACACTGAAGCTTTCTTT.

The rearrangement links TRBV5-6 to TRBJ1-1; D gene ambiguous. V lost 1 base and J 1 base, leaving 8 bases between the germline ends. Per the germline V gene, CDR1 is SGHDT and CDR2 is YYEEEE. CDR3 length: 14 amino acids. The CDR3 DNA reads TGTGCCAGCAGCTTGTATACGGCGAACACTGAAGCTTTCTTT. This translates into CASSLYTANTEAFF.

This chain connects TRBV7-9 to TRBJ1-1; D not resolved. Per germline, CDR1 SEHNR and CDR2 FQNEAQ (reference sequence). V was pared by 0 bases and J by 4 bases, with 18 bases between. The length of the CDR3 is 17 residues. In DNA, the CDR3 is TGTGCCAGCAGCTTAGCGGCCGCGGCGCCGCGGAGCACTGAAGCTTTCTTT. Its translation: CASSLAAAAPRSTEAFF.

The chain employs TRBV15 and TRBJ1-1; a weak D match, TRBD1 (5 bases). Germline values: CDR1 LNHNV, CDR2 YYDKDF (reference sequence). The germline V and J ends were trimmed by 5 bases and 8 bases, with 15 bases remaining between them. This CDR3 contains 13 residues. CDR3 sequence reads: CATSGWGKGEAFF. The CDR3 DNA reads TGTGCCACCAGCGGGTGGGGTAAGGGGGAAGCTTTCTTT. The variable domain in full, completed from reference TRBV15 and TRBJ1-1, reads DAMVIQNPRYQVTQFGKPVTLSCSQTLNHNVMYWYQQKSSQAPKLLFHYYDKDFNNEADTPDNFQSRRPNTSFCFLDIRSPGLGDTAMYLCATSGWGKGEAFFGQGTRLTVV.

The gene calls are TRBV5-4 and TRBJ2-7, with D perhaps matching TRBD2 (6 bases). The CDR3 consists of 14 residues. The V gene's germline CDR1 is SGHNT and CDR2 YYREEE (reference sequence). Deletions cut 4 bases from V and 3 bases from J, with 14 bases between. CDR3 protein: CASSPERGYYEQYF. CDR3 DNA: TGTGCCAGCAGCCCGGAACGGGGGTACTACGAGCAGTACTTC.

This chain uses TRBV7-6 with TRBJ2-3; TRBD2 agrees at 7 bases. Germline loops: CDR1 SGHVS, CDR2 FNYEAQ. Trimming removed 5 bases from V and 2 bases from J; junction bases left unmatched: 19. This CDR3 spans 19 amino acids. CDR3 in amino acids: CASSRHYISGASYTDTQYF. CDR3 nucleotide sequence: TGTGCCAGCAGCCGCCATTATATCAGCGGGGCGTCCTACACAGATACGCAGTATTTT.

The V call is TRBV27, the J call TRBJ1-5; weak D call: TRBD1 (5 bases). CDR3 length equals 15 residues. Between the trimmed V and J ends, which lost 6 bases and 0 bases, there was a span of 12 bases. Germline V gene lookup returns CDR1 MNHEY and CDR2 SMNVEV (reference sequence). CDR3 in DNA: TGTGCCAGCAGCCTAATGAGGGGTAGCAATCAGCCCCAGCATTTT. It specifies CASSLMRGSNQPQHF.

This chain links TRBV24-1 with TRBJ1-2; 8 bases align to TRBD1. Unmatched junction bases numbered 6, after V lost 2 bases and J lost 2 bases. The germline V gene encodes CDR1 KGHDR and CDR2 SFDVKD. The CDR3 is 16 amino acids. This chain's CDR3 is CATSDSQGAPNYGYTF. CDR3 in DNA: TGTGCCACCAGTGATTCGCAGGGGGCTCCCAACTATGGCTACACCTTC.

The V and J genes are TRBV9 and TRBJ2-3; D is unresolved. The germline V and J ends were trimmed by 0 bases and 1 base, with 12 bases remaining between them. There are 16 residues in the CDR3. CDR1 and CDR2 (germline): SGDLS, YYNGEE. The CDR3 DNA follows: TGTGCCAGCAGCGTAGAGGGCCGATACCGCACAGATACGCAGTATTTT. Translated: CASSVEGRYRTDTQYF.

The rearrangement joins TRBV11-3 to TRBJ1-2; D might be TRBD1 (5 bases). The germline V gene has CDR1 SGHNT and CDR2 YENEEA. The CDR3 consists of 14 residues. V shed 0 bases and J shed 8 bases, with 13 bases lying between them. The CDR3 DNA reads TGTGCCAGCAGCTTAGATGACCAGGGAAGGGGCTACACCTTC. Translating gives CASSLDDQGRGYTF.

The sample holds a few counts of this clone. V gene TRBV20-1 combines with J gene TRBJ2-1, with 12 bases identical to TRBD2. V lost 3 bases and J lost 8; bases outside the gene matches: 8. The CDR3 contains 15 residues. Germline V CDR1 and CDR2: DFQATT, SNEGSKA (reference sequence). CDR3 DNA sequence: TGCAGTGCTAGTGCTAGCGGGGGGGTGTCGTATGAGCAGTTCTTC. It encodes CSASASGGVSYEQFF.

The gene calls are TRBV27 and TRBJ2-2; tentative D call: TRBD2 (5 bases). Trimming took off 8 bases at V and 2 bases at J, with 21 bases between the two ends. The CDR3 has 17 residues. Germline V lookup: CDR1 MNHEY, CDR2 SMNVEV (reference sequence). Written as DNA, the CDR3 is TGTGCCAGCGGTCCGGGGATCAAGGACGGCAACACCGGGGAGCTGTTTTTT. Translation: CASGPGIKDGNTGELFF.

This clone was recorded once. The CDR3, as DNA: TGTGCCAGCAGTCCCGGGAGCGGGGCCCCCTACGAGCAGTACTTC. It translates to CASSPGSGAPYEQYF. J is TRBJ2-7 and V is TRBV27, with 7 bases lining up with TRBD2. The trim removed 5 bases at V and 2 bases at J, leaving 9 bases unmatched. The CDR3 runs to 15 residues. Germline V gene sequence: CDR1 MNHEY, CDR2 SMNVEV (reference sequence).

The chain recombines TRBV28 with TRBJ2-1; 13 bases fit TRBD2. With 5 bases clipped from V and 1 base from J, the junction kept 5 bases outside the gene matches. The CDR3 length is 17 residues. Per the germline V gene, CDR1 is MDHEN and CDR2 is SYDVKM. The CDR3, as DNA: TGTGCCAGCAGTCCCCGGACTAGCGGGAGTTCCTACAATGAGCAGTTCTTC. Its protein product is CASSPRTSGSSYNEQFF.

V usage is TRBV6-5 and J usage is TRBJ1-4; perhaps TRBD1 as D (5 bases). Germline CDR1 and CDR2: MNHEY and SVGAGI. The CDR3 consists of 16 residues. V gave up 0 bases and J gave up 8 bases, with 16 bases separating them. As DNA, the CDR3 is TGTGCCAGCAGTTACTCGAGTCTGGGGGGAAGCGAAAAACTGTTTTTT. It specifies CASSYSSLGGSEKLFF.

The V gene is TRBV12-3 or TRBV12-4, the J gene TRBJ2-1; possibly TRBD1 for D (6 bases). CDR3 length equals 13 residues. Trimming took off 2 bases at V and 5 bases at J, with 7 bases between the two ends. The CDR3 here is CASSLQGHNEQFF. DNA of the CDR3: TGTGCCAGCAGTTTACAGGGGCACAATGAGCAGTTCTTC.

CDR3 region: CASSSSRETQYF. CDR3 DNA: TGTGCCAGCAGCAGTTCACGAGAGACCCAGTACTTC. The chain recombines TRBV7-2 with TRBJ2-5; no firm D call. This CDR3 spans 12 amino acids. CDR1 is SGHTA, CDR2 FQGNSA, per germline. V gave up 5 bases and J gave up 4 bases, with 8 bases separating them.

The chain joins TRBV7-2 to TRBJ2-7; TRBD2 is a possible D gene (7 bases). The germline gives CDR1 SGHTA, CDR2 FQGNSA. V lost 2 bases and J lost 2, with 19 bases in between. The CDR3 extends over 17 amino acids. The CDR3: CASSLSRGGDFTYEQYF. The CDR3, as DNA: TGTGCCAGCAGCTTAAGTAGGGGGGGTGACTTTACCTACGAGCAGTACTTC.

This chain joins TRBV3-1 (or the pseudogene TRBV3-2) and TRBJ2-2; no definite D call. Germline V CDR1 and CDR2: LGHDT, YNNKEL (reference sequence). This CDR3 is built from 14 residues. V gave up 5 bases and J gave up 2 bases, with 9 bases separating them. The DNA of the CDR3 is TGTGCCAGCAGCAGCAGCGCCAACACCGGGGAGCTGTTTTTT. Amino acid sequence: CASSSSANTGELFF.

V gene TRBV28 combines with J gene TRBJ2-7; D is perhaps TRBD2 (5 bases). Germline V gene lookup returns CDR1 MDHEN and CDR2 SYDVKM. V lost 11 bases, J lost 1 base, and 12 bases lay in between. The CDR3 consists of 12 residues. The CDR3 DNA reads TGTGCCGCGGGCGGCCCATCCTACGAGCAGTACTTC. It yields the protein CAAGGPSYEQYF.

V and J are TRBV7-9 and TRBJ1-5; TRBD1 matches 8 bases. The V gene end was trimmed by 3 bases and the J gene end by 6 bases; junction bases not matched to a gene: 13. This CDR3 has 17 residues. Germline loops: CDR1 SEHNR, CDR2 FQNEAQ (reference sequence). This CDR3 reads CASSFGSGGAGSQPQHF. The CDR3 DNA is TGTGCCAGCAGCTTTGGGTCAGGGGGCGCAGGAAGTCAGCCCCAGCATTTT.

The sample holds one count of this clone. V and J are TRBV27 and TRBJ2-1; D might be TRBD2 (7 bases). The germline CDR1 and CDR2 sequences are MNHEY and SMNVEV (reference sequence). V lost 8 bases, J lost 6 bases, and 17 bases lay in between. The CDR3 sequence is 14 residues long. The CDR3 DNA reads TGTGCCAGCGCCCAACGGGGAGGGGGCAATGAGCAGTTCTTC. Its translation is CASAQRGGGNEQFF.

V is TRBV19 and J is TRBJ1-2; D is possibly TRBD1 (6 bases). This CDR3 is 13 amino acids long. V was trimmed by 7 bases and J by 4 bases, leaving 13 bases between them. The germline V gene has CDR1 LNHDA and CDR2 SQIVND (reference sequence). CDR3 protein: CASTPTGTYGYTF. CDR3 nucleotide sequence: TGTGCCAGTACCCCGACAGGAACCTATGGCTACACCTTC.

The chain employs TRBV5-1 and TRBJ2-1; D unresolved. CDR1 and CDR2 (germline): SGHRS, YFSETQ. The CDR3 extends over 11 amino acids. Trimming removed 0 bases from V and 9 bases from J, with 4 bases in between. CDR3 coding DNA: TGCGCCAGCAGCTTGGATGGTGAGCAGTTCTTC. It translates to CASSLDGEQFF. Full variable domain (rest looked up from reference TRBV5-1 and TRBJ2-1): KAGVTQTPRYLIKTRGQQVTLSCSPISGHRSVSWYQQTPGQGLQFLFEYFSETQRNKGNFPGRFSGRQFSNSRSEMNVSTLELGDSALYLCASSLDGEQFFGPGTRLTVL.

J is TRBJ2-5 and V is TRBV7-7, with 11 positions matching TRBD2. Germline values: CDR1 SSHAT, CDR2 FNYEAQ (reference sequence). V lost 5 bases, J lost 3 bases, and 5 bases stayed unmatched. The CDR3 consists of 15 residues. The CDR3 loop is CASSTGTSGEETQYF. In DNA form, the CDR3 reads TGTGCCAGCAGCACCGGGACTAGCGGCGAAGAGACCCAGTACTTC.

This chain joins TRBV19 and TRBJ2-7; 10 positions match TRBD1. Germline loops: CDR1 LNHDA, CDR2 SQIVND (reference sequence). V dropped 8 bases and J dropped 3; count of bases not matched to a gene: 7. The CDR3 is made up of 14 amino acids. This chain's CDR3 is CASAVGTGVYEQYF. DNA for the CDR3: TGTGCCAGTGCAGTCGGGACAGGGGTCTACGAGCAGTACTTC.